The 27 T cell receptor beta chains reported below all come from one sample, sequenced in a study of CD8 T cells in Susac syndrome. Random-hexamer reverse transcription was applied to roughly 0.5 to 1 ug RNA. TCRdb itself ran the immunoSEQ multiplex PCR reads through MiXCR, one entry per CDR3 protein. The sample has about 290,000 distinct CDR3 sequences, 70% to 90% seen once. Material: CD8+ T cells from PBMCs. The receptors derive from a human donor with multiple sclerosis.

This chain uses TRBV4-3 with TRBJ2-2; D gene uncertain. The CDR3 contains 14 residues. V was clipped by 1 base and J by 1 base, with 4 bases between them. The germline gives CDR1 LGHNA, CDR2 YSLEER. CDR3 nucleotides: TGCGCCAGCAGCCAAGGGCAGAACACCGGGGAGCTGTTTTTT. Translated, it gives CASSQGQNTGELFF.

This chain links TRBV10-3 with TRBJ1-3, with D tentatively TRBD1 (6 bases). CDR1 and CDR2 (germline): ENHRY, SYGVKD. The V and J ends lost 11 bases and 3 bases respectively, with 14 bases between them. The CDR3 consists of 13 residues. The DNA for the CDR3 is TGTGCCCTTACACAGGGAGGTGGAAACACCATATATTTT. It encodes CALTQGGGNTIYF.

The CDR3 protein is CASSLVEGRENTGELFF. The DNA for the CDR3 is TGTGCCAGCAGTCTGGTGGAGGGGCGGGAGAACACCGGGGAGCTGTTTTTT. V is TRBV6-2 or TRBV6-3 and J is TRBJ2-2; D perhaps matches TRBD2 (6 bases). The CDR3 extends over 17 amino acids. The V end was cut by 5 bases, the J end by 1 base, with 17 bases between. Germline CDR1 reads MNHEY; CDR2 reads SVGEGT.

This chain links TRBV7-9 with TRBJ1-3; possible D gene TRBD1, 5 bases. Trimming left V 0 bases short and J 2 bases short, with 5 bases between. CDR3 length: 14 residues. CDR1 and CDR2 from the germline V gene are SEHNR and FQNEAQ (reference sequence). The CDR3 nucleotides are TGTGCCAGCAGCTTAGCAGGGGCTGGAAACACCATATATTTT. Its protein product is CASSLAGAGNTIYF.

The chain couples TRBV5-1 to TRBJ2-1, with 8 bases lining up with TRBD1. CDR1 is SGHRS and CDR2 is YFSETQ in the germline V gene. Germline trimming cut 9 bases from V and 2 bases from J; bases unmatched to any gene: 7. The CDR3 runs to 14 residues. The CDR3 loop reads CATTPTGAYNEQFF. The CDR3 DNA sequence: TGCGCCACCACGCCGACAGGGGCCTACAATGAGCAGTTCTTC.

This clonotype was recorded once. The chain joins TRBV19 to TRBJ1-5; weak D call: TRBD1 (5 bases). There are 16 residues in the CDR3. The V and J ends lost 3 bases and 5 bases respectively, with 17 bases between them. The germline CDR1 and CDR2 sequences are LNHDA and SQIVND (reference sequence). CDR3 sequence reads: CASSMGRGGNHQPQHF. For the CDR3, the DNA is TGTGCCAGTAGTATGGGGCGGGGAGGGAATCATCAGCCCCAGCATTTT.

The chain couples TRBV5-4 to TRBJ2-1; 10 nucleotides line up with TRBD2. The CDR3 extends over 17 amino acids. V was pared by 0 bases and J by 3 bases, with 6 bases of the junction left unmatched. Germline V gene data show CDR1 as SGHNT and CDR2 as YYREEE (reference sequence). The CDR3 is CASSLESGRAIYNEQFF. The DNA of the CDR3 is TGTGCCAGCAGCTTGGAAAGCGGGAGGGCTATCTACAATGAGCAGTTCTTC.

This chain links TRBV2 with TRBJ2-7; 9 bases map to TRBD2. The germline V gene encodes CDR1 SNHLY and CDR2 FYNNEI. With 6 bases clipped from V and 2 bases from J, the junction kept 17 bases outside the gene matches. CDR3 length: 18 residues. The chain's CDR3 is CASSHNGLRLAGTYEQYF. CDR3 bases: TGTGCCAGCAGCCATAATGGACTCAGGCTAGCGGGGACCTACGAGCAGTACTTC.

The chain joins TRBV6-1 to TRBJ2-1; D unclear. From germline, CDR1 is MNHNS and CDR2 SASEGT. V lost 6 bases and J 0 bases, leaving 9 bases between the germline ends. The CDR3 covers 14 residues. CDR3 residues: CASRDWVSYNEQFF. CDR3 in DNA: TGTGCCAGCAGAGACTGGGTCTCCTACAATGAGCAGTTCTTC.

The chain joins TRBV11-3 to TRBJ2-7; TRBD2 agrees at 11 bases. The CDR3 contains 15 residues. V lost 4 bases and J lost 7; bases outside the gene matches: 9. In germline, CDR1 is SGHNT, CDR2 YENEEA. The CDR3 reads CASSSHSGRAGEQYF. Here the CDR3 DNA reads TGTGCCAGCAGCTCCCATAGCGGGAGGGCCGGGGAGCAGTACTTC.

A few counts support this clonotype. The V call is TRBV4-3, the J call TRBJ2-7; D possibly matches TRBD1 or TRBD2 (5 bases each). The CDR3 has 16 amino acids. The ends were cut back, 3 bases at V and 6 bases at J, with 21 bases in the middle. CDR1 is LGHNA and CDR2 is YSLEER in the germline V gene. CDR3 nucleotide sequence: TGCGCCAGCAGCCAGGACCGGGACGGAGGCCCCCGCGAGCAGTACTTC. Residues: CASSQDRDGGPREQYF.

In this sample, this clonotype turned up once. CDR3 in amino acids: CAWTPGTGFDNEQFF. CDR3 in DNA: TGTGCCTGGACCCCGGGGACAGGGTTCGATAATGAGCAGTTCTTC. The rearrangement links TRBV30 to TRBJ2-1, with 9 bases lining up with TRBD1. V lost 4 bases, J lost 7 bases, and 11 bases stayed unmatched. The germline V gene has CDR1 GTSNPN and CDR2 SVGIG (reference sequence). The CDR3 covers 15 residues. The full variable domain, with the rest looked up from reference TRBV30 and TRBJ2-1, is SQTIHQWPATLVQPVGSPLSLECTVEGTSNPNLYWYRQAAGRGLQLLFYSVGIGQISSEVPQNLSASRPQDRQFILSSKKLLLSDSGFYLCAWTPGTGFDNEQFFGPGTRLTVL.

Worth noting for this clonotype: The junction departs from germline at one end; a sequencing error may be responsible. The chain couples TRBV20-1 to TRBJ2-4; D is unresolved. The CDR3 contains 8 residues. The germline CDR1 and CDR2 sequences are DFQATT and SNEGSKA (reference sequence). The CDR3 reads CSASQERF. The CDR3 DNA reads as TGCAGTGCTAGTCAGGAACGGTTC.

The chain uses TRBV4-3 and TRBJ2-1; TRBD2 aligns across 11 bases. This CDR3 is 15 amino acids long. Germline loops: CDR1 LGHNA, CDR2 YSLEER. V was clipped by 1 base and J by 5 bases; unmatched bases: 1. Here the CDR3 DNA reads TGCGCCAGCAGCCAAGGGACTAGCGGGCACAATGAGCAGTTCTTC. This codes for CASSQGTSGHNEQFF.

The rearrangement uses TRBV7-9 and TRBJ2-1; D call uncertain. Germline V gives CDR1 SEHNR, CDR2 FQNEAQ (reference sequence). This CDR3 is 16 amino acids long. Trimming removed 1 base from V and 4 bases from J, with 14 bases in between. The CDR3 loop is CASSLDEWPEYNEQFF. DNA of the CDR3: TGTGCCAGCAGCTTAGACGAGTGGCCGGAGTACAATGAGCAGTTCTTC.

This clonotype was seen only a few times. This rearrangement joins TRBV5-6 to TRBJ2-7; TRBD2 might be the D (6 bases). The CDR3 is 14 amino acids. The ends were cut back, 0 bases at V and 0 bases at J, with 7 bases in the middle. Germline V lookup: CDR1 SGHDT, CDR2 YYEEEE. CDR3 in amino acids: CASSLGGISYEQYF. The CDR3 DNA is TGTGCCAGCAGCTTGGGCGGGATCTCCTACGAGCAGTACTTC.

This clonotype has more than one count but fewer than ten. The V call is TRBV4-3, the J call TRBJ2-1; TRBD1 aligns across 7 bases. Germline loops: CDR1 LGHNA, CDR2 YSLEER. The CDR3 is made up of 15 amino acids. Germline trimming cut 0 bases from V and 4 bases from J; bases unmatched to any gene: 3. Written as DNA, the CDR3 is TGCGCCAGCAGCCAAGATAGGGACAGTTACAATGAGCAGTTCTTC. It codes for CASSQDRDSYNEQFF.

CDR3 residues: CASSLFRSNQPQHF. CDR3 coding DNA: TGTGCCAGCAGTTTATTCAGGTCAAATCAGCCCCAGCATTTT. The chain recombines TRBV12-3 or TRBV12-4 with TRBJ1-5, with D unresolved. CDR3 length: 14 amino acids. The ends were cut back, 2 bases at V and 4 bases at J, with 9 bases in the middle.

The chain joins TRBV29-1 to TRBJ2-7, with D uncertain. The CDR3 runs 12 residues. V was trimmed by 0 bases and J by 4 bases, leaving 7 bases between them. Germline values: CDR1 SQVTM, CDR2 ANQGSEA. DNA of the CDR3: TGCAGCGTTGAAGAGAACTTGTACGAGCAGTACTTC. This gives the protein CSVEENLYEQYF.

V usage is TRBV29-1 and J usage is TRBJ2-7; D uncertain. Germline V lookup: CDR1 SQVTM, CDR2 ANQGSEA. V lost 3 bases to trimming and J lost 0 bases, with 6 bases between them. CDR3 size: 12 residues. Written as DNA, the CDR3 is TGCAGCGTTGAGGGTGACTCCTACGAGCAGTACTTC. Translated, it gives CSVEGDSYEQYF.

This clonotype has just one count. The rearrangement uses TRBV28 and TRBJ2-5; a weak D match, TRBD1 (6 bases). Germline V gene data show CDR1 as MDHEN and CDR2 as SYDVKM. The germline V and J ends were trimmed by 5 bases and 2 bases, with 18 bases remaining between them. The CDR3 is made up of 16 amino acids. CDR3 region: CASSPRRGWGQETQYF. The DNA for the CDR3 is TGTGCCAGCAGTCCTCGCAGGGGATGGGGGCAAGAGACCCAGTACTTC.

The rearrangement joins TRBV27 to TRBJ2-7, with 11 bases matching TRBD1. The germline CDR1 and CDR2 sequences are MNHEY and SMNVEV (reference sequence). J gave up 4 bases and V 6 bases, and 5 bases lay outside the gene matches. This CDR3 has 14 residues. The CDR3 DNA follows: TGTGCCAGCAGGGAGGACAGGGGGCAATACGAGCAGTACTTC. The encoded protein is CASREDRGQYEQYF.

The chain joins TRBV28 to TRBJ1-1; no reliable D call. CDR1 and CDR2 (germline): MDHEN, SYDVKM. There are 18 residues in the CDR3. V dropped 2 bases and J dropped 0 bases, with 19 bases sitting between them. The CDR3 DNA reads as TGTGCCAGCAGTTTAGGACGGACGCGGAGCTTGATGAACACTGAAGCTTTCTTT. It encodes CASSLGRTRSLMNTEAFF.

This clonotype was seen a single time. The rearrangement links TRBV30 to TRBJ1-1, with 9 positions matching TRBD1. Germline CDR1 and CDR2: GTSNPN and SVGIG (reference sequence). The ends lost 3 bases at V and 4 bases at J; junction bases unmatched: 6. This CDR3 comprises 14 residues. The DNA of the CDR3 is TGTGCCTGGAGGGAAACAGGGGGCATCACTGAAGCTTTCTTT. This encodes CAWRETGGITEAFF.

The CDR3 loop reads CASSWASGSPGYNEQFF. The CDR3 DNA follows: TGTGCCAGCAGCTGGGCTAGCGGGAGCCCCGGCTACAATGAGCAGTTCTTC. V usage is TRBV7-9 and J usage is TRBJ2-1; the match to TRBD2 covers 10 bases. The CDR3 has 17 amino acids. The germline CDR1 and CDR2 sequences are SEHNR and FQNEAQ (reference sequence). The V gene end was trimmed by 4 bases and the J gene end by 3 bases; junction bases not matched to a gene: 9. The full variable domain, in which reference TRBV7-9 and TRBJ2-1 provide the parts outside the CDR3, is DTGVSQNPRHKITKRGQNVTFRCDPISEHNRLYWYRQTLGQGPEFLTYFQNEAQLEKSRLLSDRFSAERPKGSFSTLEIQRTEQGDSAMYLCASSWASGSPGYNEQFFGPGTRLTVL.

The chain links TRBV27 to TRBJ1-2; 7 bases map to TRBD1. The trim removed 5 bases at V and 2 bases at J, leaving 20 bases unmatched. CDR1 is MNHEY and CDR2 is SMNVEV in the germline V gene (reference sequence). The CDR3 covers 19 residues. CDR3 region: CASSMLMRGGQLLNYGYTF. The CDR3 DNA is TGTGCCAGCAGTATGCTTATGCGGGGGGGACAGCTTTTGAACTATGGCTACACCTTC.

The V call is TRBV19, the J call TRBJ1-4; D remains ambiguous. The CDR3 length is 14 residues. Germline assignment: CDR1 LNHDA and CDR2 SQIVND (reference sequence). V was pared by 3 bases and J by 4 bases, with 9 bases between. CDR3 region: CASSIGVRNEKLFF. The CDR3 DNA is TGTGCCAGTAGTATCGGAGTGCGTAATGAAAAACTGTTTTTT.